This T cell receptor beta chain was sequenced during a study of human T cells and chemical hapten exposure. Study in general: The study patch tested 0.01% DPC on the upper back and read results at 6 days.

Time point meaning: patch test 1, 2 weeks after DPC sensitization. As for treatment: therapeutic diphenylcyclopropenone sensitization with weekly scalp DPC. Donation of samples came from alopecia patients who were 18 to 70 years old and suitable for DPC. One entry per CDR3 protein, called by TCRdb with MiXCR from the RACE reads. The sample holds fewer than 100,000 distinct CDR3 sequences; roughly 12% are singletons and the top ten take 3% to 4%. V lost 3 bases and J lost 5, with 9 bases in between. Germline V lookup: CDR1 SGHVS, CDR2 FQNEAQ. CDR3 length equals 13 residues. The chain combines TRBV7-8 with TRBJ2-3; D uncertain. Sequences were derived from whole blood, sampled in connection with sensitization to the hapten diphenylcyclopropenone (DPC). This clonotype was obtained from a woman aged 55-69 years with alopecia areata. Some clones in this sample may be carry-over from other donors' samples. Written as DNA, the CDR3 is TGTGCCAGCAGCTTTACCAATCTAGATACGCAGTATTTT. It specifies CASSFTNLDTQYF.